This TCR beta chain came from a study of CD8 T cells in ankylosing spondylitis (dated by TCRdb to 2016 to 2017). Some background on the complete study: The study set out to find disease-linked TCR variants by profiling T cell receptor beta repertoires in ankylosing spondylitis patients and healthy donors. The full study cohort comprised around 25 ankylosing spondylitis patients and some 110 healthy donors. Peripheral blood was sampled, and synovial fluid was additionally collected from ankylosing spondylitis patients. What the research found in general, with its limitations: In peripheral blood, the disease-linked clones were found at relatively low frequencies and had a CD8+ phenotype. Blood from ankylosing spondylitis patients appeared to be characterized by a TCR beta motif composed of several highly homologous amino acid variants. Some of the motif variants had been reported before in the synovial fluid and blood of reactive arthritis patients, a finding that suggests common disease-initiation mechanisms. The disease-linked clones were reported as significantly enriched in matched synovial fluid samples from ankylosing spondylitis patients.

This clonotype occurred many times. The antigen it binds to is not known. Within one base of it there is no much larger clone, and no base qualities were kept. V drops 5 bases and J drops 1 base, leaving 11 bases in between. Taken from the germline V gene (reference sequence), the CDR1 and CDR2 loops are SEHNR and FQNEAQ. The CDR3 spans 14 residues, from the cysteine through the phenylalanine. The sequence is cut down to CDR3 DNA, 42 bases in frame from base 1. Sequencing instrument: Illumina HiSeq 2500. TCR beta libraries were prepared by quantitative 5'-RACE with molecular barcodes. Processing in the source paper ran as follows. To identify disease-linked TCR variants, a new computational method was used, one built on a probabilistic model of VDJ rearrangement. The public sequencing data were trimmed at Q25 with fastp and processed into clonotypes with MiXCR by TCRdb, which kept only in-frame beta chains. Rows matching on CDR3 protein sequence are summarized as one entry with the most common DNA and genes. The V and J calls were not made by the authors but by TCRdb's processing. Here the sample has 150,000 to 200,000 distinct CDR3 sequences; about 20% occur a single time. The ten largest clones represent roughly 4% of the sample.

The sequenced sample consisted of blood, either unsorted or a sorted T cell fraction (not recorded which). The V and J segments used are TRBV7-9 and TRBJ1-1, with the D gene not confidently named. The sequence came from a male donor aged 5-29 years with ankylosing spondylitis or in good health (not recorded which). Donor details come from another sample of the same person, matched by shared clones. The nucleotides are TGTGCCAGCAGCCCCCTCGTATGGAACACTGAAGCTTTCTTT. It codes for CASSPLVWNTEAFF.